The present entry profiles one TCR beta chain with its context. Its antigen is unknown. TCRdb keeps only in-frame clones here, not all; method: immunoSEQ multiplex PCR. Here the sample spans around 40,000 clones, about 88% being singletons. Trimming pared 5 bases from V and 0 bases from J, leaving 8 bases between. The CDR3 extends over 14 amino acids. Germline lookup yields CDR1 LNHDA and CDR2 SQIVND (reference sequence). The data were taken from a study of T cells in localized non-small cell lung cancer. Study-wide results and limits: Highest T cell clonality was seen in uninvolved adjacent lung, surpassing that measured in tumor.

The sequence came from a woman between 18 and 50 years old with stage III lung adenocarcinoma. The V gene is TRBV19, the J gene TRBJ1-3, with D perhaps matching TRBD1 (5 bases). The specimen was peripheral blood, collected before any cancer treatment. This CDR3 reads CASSRQSSGNTIYF. CDR3 in DNA: TGTGCCAGTAGTCGACAGAGCTCTGGAAACACCATATATTTT. The full variable domain, completed using reference TRBV19 and TRBJ1-3, is DGGITQSPKYLFRKEGQNVTLSCEQNLNHDAMYWYRQDPGQGLRLIYYSQIVNDFQKGDIAEGYSVSREKKESFPLTVTSAQKNPTAFYLCASSRQSSGNTIYFGEGSWLTVV.